The present T cell receptor (beta chain) was sequenced within a study of T cell changes during pregnancy in multiple sclerosis. V dropped 4 bases and J dropped 7 bases, with 13 bases sitting between them. CDR1 is LGHNA and CDR2 is YSLEER in the germline V gene. This CDR3 is built from 13 residues. Data came from immunoSEQ multiplex PCR; TCRdb stores just in-frame clones and leaves some out. The profile covers 55,000 to 70,000 clones, with 93% appearing a single time and approximately 1.7% taken by the ten largest. This specimen consisted of peripheral blood, obtained after pregnancy. This chain links TRBV4-3 with TRBJ2-5; D not certain. The source is a female donor with multiple sclerosis, enrolled in a pregnancy study. CDR3 DNA: TGCGCCAGCAGCCTCTCACTCCTCGGGACCCAGTACTTC. It codes for CASSLSLLGTQYF.